The next 28 T cell receptor beta chains were all read from a single sample in a study of cytomegalovirus exposure and HLA in healthy donors. Primers: 60 Vbeta forward and 13 Jbeta reverse. Libraries were prepared by immunoSEQ multiplex PCR; TCRdb keeps only in-frame clonotypes and omits some of them. The table has approximately 110,000 clones, approximately 78% seen once. Sequenced material: PBMCs. The origin of the receptors is a man in his forties or fifties in good health and CMV-seronegative.

The genes are TRBV28 and TRBJ1-2; 7 bases are a match to TRBD1. In germline, CDR1 is MDHEN, CDR2 SYDVKM. The ends lost 6 bases at V and 4 bases at J; junction bases unmatched: 8. The CDR3 spans 14 residues. CDR3 DNA: TGTGCCAGCAGGAAGAGACAGGGAAGCTATGGCTACACCTTC. It is translated as CASRKRQGSYGYTF.

The V call is TRBV7-9, the J call TRBJ2-5; tentatively, D is TRBD2 (6 bases). V was shortened by 1 base and J by 2 bases, with 8 bases between the two germline ends. Germline CDR1 SEHNR, CDR2 FQNEAQ (reference sequence). The CDR3 sequence is 14 residues long. In nucleotides, the CDR3 is TGTGCCAGCAGCTTAGGTGGGGGGCAAGAGACCCAGTACTTC. Translated: CASSLGGGQETQYF.

The rearrangement links TRBV5-8 to TRBJ1-2; 10 nucleotides line up with TRBD1. This CDR3 has 16 residues. Trimming removed 2 bases from V and 5 bases from J; junction bases left unmatched: 9. Per germline, CDR1 SGHTS and CDR2 YDEGEE. The CDR3 protein is CASSLSPGQGLYGYTF. The CDR3 coding sequence is TGTGCCAGCAGCTTATCCCCGGGACAGGGGTTATATGGCTACACCTTC.

V gene TRBV19 combines with J gene TRBJ1-1, with a tentative D call TRBD1 (6 bases). Trimming left V 3 bases short and J 0 bases short, with 17 bases between. Germline lookup yields CDR1 LNHDA and CDR2 SQIVND (reference sequence). This CDR3 has 17 residues. CDR3 in DNA: TGTGCCAGTAGTATTGTGGGCGCCCAGGGGTTGAACACTGAAGCTTTCTTT. Residues: CASSIVGAQGLNTEAFF.

The V and J genes are TRBV2 and TRBJ2-1, with D perhaps TRBD1 (5 bases). CDR1 SNHLY and CDR2 FYNNEI come from the germline V gene. The CDR3 has 13 residues. The V end was cut by 3 bases, the J end by 8 bases, with 11 bases between. CDR3 coding DNA: TGTGCCAGCAGTGATGGGGCACGGGATGAGCAGTTCTTC. As protein: CASSDGARDEQFF. Using reference TRBV2 and TRBJ2-1 for the parts outside the CDR3, the full variable domain is EPEVTQTPSHQVTQMGQEVILRCVPISNHLYFYWYRQILGQKVEFLVSFYNNEISEKSEIFDDQFSVERPDGSNFTLKIRSTKLEDSAMYFCASSDGARDEQFFGPGTRLTVL.

This chain connects TRBV7-9 to TRBJ2-2, with D tentatively TRBD1 (6 bases). This CDR3 comprises 12 residues. Germline-derived CDR1 and CDR2 are SEHNR and FQNEAQ (reference sequence). Between the trimmed V and J ends, which lost 5 bases and 13 bases, there was a span of 14 bases. The CDR3 region is CASSLGGPGLFF. The CDR3 DNA reads TGTGCCAGCAGCCTTGGGGGCCCGGGGCTGTTTTTT.

The rearrangement links TRBV5-5 to TRBJ1-2, with D perhaps matching TRBD1 (6 bases). The CDR3 has 15 residues. Trimming shortened V by 5 bases and J by 2 bases, and 16 bases separated the two germline ends. CDR1 is SGHKS, CDR2 YYEKEE, per germline (reference sequence). Here the CDR3 reads CASRAGGRPNYGYTF. As DNA, the CDR3 is TGTGCCAGCAGAGCGGGGGGCAGACCGAACTATGGCTACACCTTC.

This chain connects TRBV6-1 to TRBJ2-3; D gene unclear. V lost 5 bases to trimming and J lost 4 bases, with 13 bases between them. CDR1 MNHNS and CDR2 SASEGT come from the germline V gene. This CDR3 is built from 14 residues. Here the CDR3 reads CASSRARESDTQYF. The CDR3 nucleotides are TGTGCCAGCAGTAGAGCCCGAGAATCAGATACGCAGTATTTT.

This chain joins TRBV7-2 and TRBJ2-1; 8 bases are shared with TRBD2. This CDR3 spans 15 amino acids. The trim removed 1 base at V and 7 bases at J, leaving 6 bases unmatched. Germline lookup yields CDR1 SGHTA and CDR2 FQGNSA. The DNA of the CDR3 is TGTGCCAGCAGCTTAGGGTCGGGCGGGGGGAATGAGCAGTTCTTC. Its protein is CASSLGSGGGNEQFF.

V gene TRBV7-9 combines with J gene TRBJ2-5, with TRBD1 as a possible D gene (5 bases). The CDR3 has 13 amino acids. Germline-derived CDR1 and CDR2 are SEHNR and FQNEAQ (reference sequence). V was shortened by 6 bases and J by 1 base, with 9 bases between the two germline ends. In nucleotides, the CDR3 is TGTGCCAGCAGTCAGGGCAGCCAAGAGACCCAGTACTTC. Translation gives CASSQGSQETQYF.

The chain couples TRBV7-2 to TRBJ2-2; 7 bases are a match to TRBD1. Germline assignment: CDR1 SGHTA and CDR2 FQGNSA. The CDR3 sequence is 17 residues long. The V and J ends lost 5 bases and 3 bases, in that order; junction bases with no gene match: 12. CDR3 sequence: CASSQGRQGPYTGELFF. CDR3 sequence (DNA): TGTGCCAGCAGCCAAGGTAGACAGGGCCCTTACACCGGGGAGCTGTTTTTT.

The chain is built from TRBV6-1 and TRBJ1-2, with D possibly being TRBD1 (5 bases). V was shortened by 5 bases and J by 4 bases, with 11 bases between the two germline ends. Germline-derived CDR1 and CDR2 are MNHNS and SASEGT. CDR3 length: 13 residues. The CDR3 bases are TGTGCCAGCAGTCCCGGACAAATCTATGGCTACACCTTC. This gives the protein CASSPGQIYGYTF.

The J gene is TRBJ2-4, the V gene TRBV15; the D gene is possibly TRBD1 (6 bases). Deletions cut 1 base from V and 3 bases from J, with 13 bases between. CDR1 LNHNV and CDR2 YYDKDF come from the germline V gene (reference sequence). The CDR3 runs to 16 residues. In nucleotides, the CDR3 is TGTGCCACCAGCAGAGCGGGACAAGGGGACAAAAACATTCAGTACTTC. Amino acids: CATSRAGQGDKNIQYF.

The rearrangement links TRBV7-2 to TRBJ2-5; 9 bases match TRBD1. The germline gives CDR1 SGHTA, CDR2 FQGNSA. V shed 10 bases and J 2 bases; nucleotides not matched to a gene: 8. The CDR3 loop spans 14 amino acids. The DNA for the CDR3 is TGTGCCACCGGAACAGGGGGCGCGCAAGAGACCCAGTACTTC. Its translation is CATGTGGAQETQYF.

This chain connects TRBV28 to TRBJ2-7; D is unclear. Germline CDR1 MDHEN, CDR2 SYDVKM. The CDR3 contains 13 residues. V was clipped by 3 bases and J by 5 bases, with 11 bases between them. CDR3 nucleotide sequence: TGTGCCAGCAGTTTTCCGAGTTCGCACGAGCAGTACTTC. The encoded protein is CASSFPSSHEQYF.

The genes are TRBV5-1 and TRBJ2-3, with D maybe TRBD2 (6 bases). CDR3 size: 11 residues. Germline CDR1 is SGHRS and CDR2 is YFSETQ. The germline V and J ends were trimmed by 4 bases and 6 bases, with 6 bases remaining between them. CDR3 in DNA: TGCGCCAGCAGCCGGGAGGATACGCAGTATTTT. Amino acid sequence: CASSREDTQYF.

This clone was detected only once. This sequence joins TRBV28 and TRBJ2-5; D might be TRBD1 (6 bases). CDR3 size: 15 residues. Germline loops: CDR1 MDHEN, CDR2 SYDVKM. With 10 bases removed from V and 1 base from J, the gap between germline ends came to 19 bases. Here the CDR3 reads CATKDRRGPQETQYF. CDR3 nucleotides: TGTGCCACCAAAGACAGGAGAGGCCCCCAAGAGACCCAGTACTTC.

The chain carries TRBV7-2 and TRBJ2-1; 9 bases align to TRBD2. The V and J ends lost 5 bases and 6 bases, in that order; junction bases with no gene match: 5. The CDR3 length is 14 residues. The V gene's germline CDR1 is SGHTA and CDR2 FQGNSA. The CDR3 sequence is CASSILAGINEQFF. The CDR3 DNA follows: TGTGCCAGCAGCATACTAGCGGGTATCAATGAGCAGTTCTTC.

The genes are TRBV15 and TRBJ1-5; 7 nucleotides align to TRBD1. The CDR3 has 15 residues. Looked up from germline, CDR1 is LNHNV and CDR2 is YYDKDF (reference sequence). V lost 5 bases and J lost 7; bases outside the gene matches: 11. CDR3 nucleotide sequence: TGTGCCACCAGCCCAGAGCGAACAGGGGCCCAGCCCCAGCATTTT. Translated: CATSPERTGAQPQHF.

This clone turned up a few times. The rearrangement links TRBV9 to TRBJ2-5; 11 bases map to TRBD1. This CDR3 contains 14 residues. J lost 3 bases, V lost 4 bases, and 2 bases had no gene match. Germline assignment: CDR1 SGDLS and CDR2 YYNGEE. CDR3 amino acids: CASSRTGGEETQYF. The CDR3 DNA follows: TGTGCCAGCAGCCGGACAGGGGGCGAAGAGACCCAGTACTTC. Combining the CDR3 with reference TRBV9 and TRBJ2-5 gives the whole variable domain DSGVTQTPKHLITATGQRVTLRCSPRSGDLSVYWYQQSLDQGLQFLIQYYNGEERAKGNILERFSAQQFPDLHSELNLSSLELGDSALYFCASSRTGGEETQYFGPGTRLLVL.

This clone showed up many times. The CDR3 DNA reads as TGCGCCAGCAGCCCTAGCGCGGCGGGGGATTTCACCGGGGAGCTGTTTTTT. Residues: CASSPSAAGDFTGELFF. The chain recombines TRBV4-3 with TRBJ2-2, with 7 nucleotides matching TRBD2. The germline V gene has CDR1 LGHNA and CDR2 YSLEER. After removal of 4 bases from V and 4 bases from J, the junction contained 12 bases not matched to a gene. The CDR3 runs 17 residues.

The chain couples TRBV7-9 to TRBJ1-5, with a weak D call TRBD1 (5 bases). Germline values: CDR1 SEHNR, CDR2 FQNEAQ (reference sequence). The ends were cut back, 1 base at V and 12 bases at J, with 10 bases in the middle. The CDR3 sequence is 12 residues long. DNA of the CDR3: TGTGCCAGCAGCTTAGACCGGCAGGGCCAGCATTTT. Translating it yields CASSLDRQGQHF.

This chain connects TRBV9 to TRBJ2-7; D remains ambiguous. The CDR3 sequence is 15 residues long. Germline CDR1 SGDLS, CDR2 YYNGEE. The ends were cut back, 4 bases at V and 0 bases at J, with 14 bases in the middle. CDR3 protein: CASSPTPTSSYEQYF. DNA of the CDR3: TGTGCCAGCAGCCCCACCCCAACGAGCTCCTACGAGCAGTACTTC.

With regard to this clone: The junction differs from germline at one of its ends, possibly a read error. The chain combines TRBV12-5 with TRBJ2-3, with D possibly TRBD1 on 6 matching bases. This CDR3 is built from 13 residues. Germline V gives CDR1 LGHNT, CDR2 FRNRAP. CDR3 nucleotide sequence: TGTGCTAGTGGCGGACAGTCCACAGATGCGCAGTATTTT. Translation: CASGGQSTDAQYF.

V and J are TRBV4-2 and TRBJ2-7; no firm D call. Germline V gene sequence: CDR1 LGHNA, CDR2 YNFKEQ. Between the trimmed V and J ends, which lost 1 base and 0 bases, there was a span of 4 bases. The CDR3 is 13 amino acids. In DNA, the CDR3 is TGTGCCAGCAGCCAAGGCTACTCCTACGAGCAGTACTTC. Its protein product is CASSQGYSYEQYF.

Of note for this clone: This specimen includes other DNA sequences encoding the same CDR3. V is TRBV5-6 and J is TRBJ1-6, with 8 bases aligning to TRBD1. The germline CDR1 and CDR2 sequences are SGHDT and YYEEEE. J was trimmed by 10 bases and V by 1 base; bases with no gene match: 4. The CDR3 spans 14 residues. The CDR3 reads CASSLNRGSSPLHF. The DNA of the CDR3 is TGTGCCAGCAGCTTGAACAGGGGGTCATCACCCCTCCACTTT.

J is TRBJ2-7 and V is TRBV2; D not resolved. Trimming left V 10 bases short and J 2 bases short, with 15 bases between. The germline gives CDR1 SNHLY, CDR2 FYNNEI. The CDR3 is made up of 13 amino acids. The CDR3 DNA is TGTGCCAACTATGGAAGAGCCCCCTACGAGCAGTACTTC. Translation: CANYGRAPYEQYF.

The V gene is TRBV5-8, the J gene TRBJ2-5; 8 bases align to TRBD1. There are 14 residues in the CDR3. With 2 bases clipped from V and 5 bases from J, the junction kept 5 bases outside the gene matches. Per germline, CDR1 SGHTS and CDR2 YDEGEE. The CDR3 region is CASSLATGVETQYF. As DNA, the CDR3 is TGTGCCAGCAGCTTAGCGACAGGGGTCGAGACCCAGTACTTC.